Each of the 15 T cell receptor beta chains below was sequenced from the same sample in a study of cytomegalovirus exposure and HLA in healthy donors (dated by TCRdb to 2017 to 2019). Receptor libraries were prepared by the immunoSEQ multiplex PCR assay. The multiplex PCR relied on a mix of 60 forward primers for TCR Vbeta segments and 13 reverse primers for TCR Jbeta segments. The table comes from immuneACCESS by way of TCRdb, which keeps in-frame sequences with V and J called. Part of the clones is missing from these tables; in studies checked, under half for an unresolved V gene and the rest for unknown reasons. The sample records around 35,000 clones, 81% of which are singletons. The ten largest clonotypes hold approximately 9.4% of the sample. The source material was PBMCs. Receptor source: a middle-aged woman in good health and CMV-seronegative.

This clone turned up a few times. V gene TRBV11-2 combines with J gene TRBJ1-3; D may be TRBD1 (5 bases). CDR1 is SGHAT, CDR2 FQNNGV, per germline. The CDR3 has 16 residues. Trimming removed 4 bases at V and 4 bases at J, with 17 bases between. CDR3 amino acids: CASSWKSGTGGNTIYF. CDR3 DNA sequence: TGTGCCAGCAGCTGGAAATCCGGGACTGGAGGAAACACCATATATTTT.

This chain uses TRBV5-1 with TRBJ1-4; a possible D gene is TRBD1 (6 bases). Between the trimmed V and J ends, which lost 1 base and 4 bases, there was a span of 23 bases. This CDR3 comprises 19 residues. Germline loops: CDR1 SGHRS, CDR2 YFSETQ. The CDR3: CASSLQAGAAHDDNEKLFF. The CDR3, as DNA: TGCGCCAGCAGCTTGCAAGCAGGGGCCGCACACGACGATAATGAAAAACTGTTTTTT.

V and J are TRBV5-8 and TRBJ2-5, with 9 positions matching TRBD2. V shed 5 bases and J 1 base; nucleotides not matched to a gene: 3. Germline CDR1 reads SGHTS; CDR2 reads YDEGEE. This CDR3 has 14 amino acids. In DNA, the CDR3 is TGTGCCAGCAGAAGACTAGCGGCCCAAGAGACCCAGTACTTC. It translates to CASRRLAAQETQYF.

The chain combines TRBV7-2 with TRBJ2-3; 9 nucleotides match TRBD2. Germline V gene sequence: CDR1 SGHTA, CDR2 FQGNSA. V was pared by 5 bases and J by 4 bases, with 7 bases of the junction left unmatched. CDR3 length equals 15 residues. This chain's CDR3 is CASSLRGGVADTQYF. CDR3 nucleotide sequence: TGTGCCAGCAGCCTGCGGGGGGGTGTGGCAGATACGCAGTATTTT.

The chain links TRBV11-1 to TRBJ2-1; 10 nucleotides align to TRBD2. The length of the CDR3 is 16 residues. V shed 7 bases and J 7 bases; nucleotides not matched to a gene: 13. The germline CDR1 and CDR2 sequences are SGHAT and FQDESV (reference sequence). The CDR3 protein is CASTSTGAGGKNEQFF. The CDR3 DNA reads TGTGCCAGCACCTCCACGGGAGCGGGGGGGAAGAATGAGCAGTTCTTC.

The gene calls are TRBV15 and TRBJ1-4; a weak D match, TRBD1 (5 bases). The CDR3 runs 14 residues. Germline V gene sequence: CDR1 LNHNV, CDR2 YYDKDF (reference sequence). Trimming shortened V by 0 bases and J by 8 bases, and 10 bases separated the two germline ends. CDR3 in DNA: TGTGCCACCAGCAGAGATACAGGATACGAAAAACTGTTTTTT. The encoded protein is CATSRDTGYEKLFF.

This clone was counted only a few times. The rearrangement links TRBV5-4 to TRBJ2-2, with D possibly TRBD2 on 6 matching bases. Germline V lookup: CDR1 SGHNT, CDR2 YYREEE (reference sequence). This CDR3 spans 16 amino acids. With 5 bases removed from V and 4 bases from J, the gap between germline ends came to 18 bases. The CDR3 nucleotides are TGTGCCAGCAGGAACCGGAGTAGCGGCCCCACCGGGGAGCTGTTTTTT. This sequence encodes CASRNRSSGPTGELFF.

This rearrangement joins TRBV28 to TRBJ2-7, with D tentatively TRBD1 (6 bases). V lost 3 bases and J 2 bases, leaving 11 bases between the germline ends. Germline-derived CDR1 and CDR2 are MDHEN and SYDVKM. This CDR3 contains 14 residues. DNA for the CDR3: TGTGCCAGCAGTTTCAGCCAGGGGACCTACGAGCAGTACGTC. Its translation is CASSFSQGTYEQYV.

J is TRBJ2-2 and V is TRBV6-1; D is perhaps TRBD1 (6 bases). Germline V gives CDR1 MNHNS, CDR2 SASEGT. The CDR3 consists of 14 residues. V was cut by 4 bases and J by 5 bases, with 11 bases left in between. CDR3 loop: CASSAGQPTGELFF. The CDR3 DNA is TGTGCCAGCAGTGCGGGACAACCTACCGGGGAGCTGTTTTTT.

CDR3 region: CASSLQGHRTDTQYF. CDR3 bases: TGTGCCAGCAGTTTACAGGGACATCGCACAGATACGCAGTATTTT. The rearrangement links TRBV6-5 to TRBJ2-3, with D maybe TRBD1 (6 bases). V was clipped by 4 bases and J by 1 base, with 12 bases between them. Germline V gene sequence: CDR1 MNHEY, CDR2 SVGAGI. This CDR3 has 15 residues.

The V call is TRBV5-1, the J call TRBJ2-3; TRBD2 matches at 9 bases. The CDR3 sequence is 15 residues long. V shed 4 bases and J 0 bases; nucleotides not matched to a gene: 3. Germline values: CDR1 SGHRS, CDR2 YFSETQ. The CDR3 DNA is TGCGCCAGCAGCAAAGCGGGGGGAAGCACAGATACGCAGTATTTT. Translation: CASSKAGGSTDTQYF.

The chain's CDR3 is CASGGNSYNEQFF. The DNA for the CDR3 is TGTGCCAGCGGGGGGAACTCCTACAATGAGCAGTTCTTC. This chain joins TRBV2 and TRBJ2-1, with D perhaps TRBD2 (6 bases). V lost 8 bases, J lost 0 bases, and 8 bases lay in between. CDR1 is SNHLY, CDR2 FYNNEI, per germline. This CDR3 is 13 amino acids long. Drawing the rest from reference TRBV2 and TRBJ2-1, the complete variable domain is EPEVTQTPSHQVTQMGQEVILRCVPISNHLYFYWYRQILGQKVEFLVSFYNNEISEKSEIFDDQFSVERPDGSNFTLKIRSTKLEDSAMYFCASGGNSYNEQFFGPGTRLTVL.

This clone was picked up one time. The CDR3 loop reads CASSQGRGWETQYF. CDR3 nucleotides: TGTGCCAGCTCCCAAGGTCGGGGATGGGAGACCCAGTACTTC. This chain joins TRBV11-1 and TRBJ2-5, with D possibly being TRBD2 (5 bases). CDR1 and CDR2 (germline): SGHAT, FQDESV (reference sequence). Trimming removed 8 bases at V and 5 bases at J, with 18 bases between. The CDR3 is 14 residues long.

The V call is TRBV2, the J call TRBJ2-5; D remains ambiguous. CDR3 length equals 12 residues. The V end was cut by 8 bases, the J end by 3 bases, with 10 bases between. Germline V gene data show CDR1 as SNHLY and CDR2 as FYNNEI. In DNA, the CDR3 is TGTGCCAGCGGAAACAGTGAAGAGACCCAGTACTTC. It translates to CASGNSEETQYF.

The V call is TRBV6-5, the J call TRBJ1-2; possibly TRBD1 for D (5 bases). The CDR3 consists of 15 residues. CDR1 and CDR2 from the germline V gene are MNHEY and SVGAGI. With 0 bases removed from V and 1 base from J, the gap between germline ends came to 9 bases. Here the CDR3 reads CASSYSDGGNYGYTF. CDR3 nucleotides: TGTGCCAGCAGTTACTCGGACGGGGGTAACTATGGCTACACCTTC.